The TCR beta chain under discussion was sequenced for a study of identical twins (dated by TCRdb to about 2016). For the study in its entirety: To test whether fetal clonotypes persist, this study deep-sequenced TCR alpha and beta repertoires from monozygotic twins, from unrelated adults of various ages, and from cord blood. To rule out contamination, the twin experiments were replicated at different times with different library preparation protocols.

The full study reports these points: Abundant cord blood beta clonotypes carried fewer insertions; young adult naive repertoires showed a weaker similar trend, while memory repertoires showed none. Excess twin sharing in beta out-of-frame sequences was weaker because fewer shared sequences lowered the signal-to-noise ratio. Out-of-frame TCR alpha sharing in monozygotic twins was systematically underestimated by recombination models, whereas sharing between unrelated individuals was in agreement with the recombination models. Compared with coincidental sharing between unrelated individuals, out-of-frame TCR alpha sequences shared between twins had an excess of sequences with low generation probability. Zero-insertion analyses could be partly confounded by invariant T cells such as MAIT and iNKT, although diverse VJ usage argued against such confounding for most clonotypes. Because the same donors could not be followed over many years, the conclusions relied on cross-sectional statistical analysis.

The CDR3 starts with the cysteine, ends with the phenylalanine, and has 20 residues. This entry keeps only the CDR3 DNA: 60 bases, framed from base 1. V has 3 bases trimmed and J has 3 bases trimmed; junction bases matching no gene number 15. Looking up the germline V gene yields CDR1 KGHSH and CDR2 LQKENI. Remarks on this clonotype: Which antigen it targets is not known. One base away there is no much larger clone; base qualities are not given.

Library preparation employed 5' RACE. Data came from an Illumina HiSeq 2000. A universal primer binding site was introduced by template switching, and a unique molecular identifier was present in the final cDNA, enabling accurate counting of TCR cDNA molecules. Specific primers in the conserved constant-segment region were used to synthesize first-strand cDNA for the TCR alpha and beta chains. To control for contamination, every cDNA library carried two barcodes: a SMART-Mk sample barcode plus Illumina barcodes. TruSeq adapter sequences along with Illumina sample barcodes were introduced in two successive PCR steps. The TCR alpha and beta cDNA libraries were sequenced on the Illumina HiSeq platform using custom primers. Processing in the source paper ran as follows. Unique molecular identifiers were extracted from raw reads with MiGEC, and CDR3 positions were determined with MiXCR. For each individual, recombination models were inferred using an EM algorithm with the repgenHMM and IGoR tools. The analysis of shared clonotypes was done with the tcR package in R, with sharing normalized by the product of cloneset sizes. Out-of-frame nonproductive sequences were analyzed to study raw recombination free of thymic and clonal selection effects. TCRdb reanalyzed the raw reads on its own, using fastp at Q25 for trimming and MiXCR for clone calling, and kept in-frame beta chains. CDR3 protein duplicates are merged, each entry listing the most common genes and DNA. The V and J calls follow TCRdb's processing rather than the paper's. The sample has 200,000 to 300,000 distinct CDR3 sequences on record, roughly 13% of them singletons. 4% to 5% of the sample rests with the top ten.

Only healthy Caucasian donors were included. The twin cohort comprised three pairs of female monozygotic twins, all aged about 18 to 30 years. Miltenyi CD45RO+ enrichment and human naive T-cell isolation kits were used to isolate memory (CD45RO+) and naive T cells from PBMC. The data were also submitted as part of a second study, on yellow fever vaccine responses in identical twins. The second source states: The authors reported that the T cell response to vaccination in identical twins appeared partly convergent and partly personalized. The study precisely tracked vaccine-responding T cell clones in identical twins.

The receptor chain draws on TRBV18 and TRBJ2-7, with 15 middle bases fitting TRBD2. Sequencing was performed on memory (CD45RO+) T cells sorted from blood. The cell subset or site label on this specimen signifies: CD45RO+ enriched T cells. This sequence originates from a woman in her late teens or twenties in good health. The CDR3 in this case is CASSPTPAGTSGRRGYEQYF. Read as DNA, the sequence is TGTGCCAGCTCACCTACCCCGGCCGGGACTAGCGGGAGGAGAGGCTACGAGCAGTACTTC.